This TCR beta chain was retrieved from a study of metastatic and nonmetastatic thyroid tumors. TCRdb called clones again from the PCR reads with MiXCR. The sample gives about 12,000 clones, 24% of which show up once; roughly 60% is in the top ten. Before thyroid surgery, none of the patients had received any treatment. V lost 0 bases to trimming and J lost 4 bases, with 6 bases between them. This CDR3 region has 13 residues. Germline-derived CDR1 and CDR2 are LGHNA and YNFKEQ. Sequencing input: blood. J is TRBJ1-2 and V is TRBV4-2; D unclear. This receptor was obtained from a male donor with papillary thyroid cancer or a benign thyroid nodule (not recorded which). Some clones in this sample may be carry-over from other donors' samples. The CDR3 nucleotides are TGTGCCAGCAGCCAAGACACATTCTATGGCTACACCTTC. It translates to CASSQDTFYGYTF.